The 10 T cell receptor beta chains below all came from one sample that was sequenced in a study of blood T cell repertoires in COVID-19. The table came from immunoSEQ multiplex PCR; TCRdb's copy has only in-frame clones and leaves some out. The data contain about 250,000 clones, roughly three quarters of them singletons. Sequenced input: peripheral blood. The receptors shown here come from a woman aged 40 to 50 with active or convalescent COVID-19.

The chain is built from TRBV5-4 and TRBJ2-1, with TRBD2 matching 8 bases. From germline, CDR1 is SGHNT and CDR2 YYREEE (reference sequence). This CDR3 is built from 16 residues. Trimming at V came to 3 bases and at J to 2 bases, leaving 7 bases not matched to a gene. The CDR3 nucleotides are TGTGCCAGCAGCTCGCGGGGGGTCGTCGCCTACAATGAGCAGTTCTTC. As protein: CASSSRGVVAYNEQFF.

In the case of this clone: This CDR3 is also generated by other DNA sequences in the sample. The chain recombines TRBV19 with TRBJ1-1; the D is unclear. Looked up from germline, CDR1 is LNHDA and CDR2 is SQIVND (reference sequence). V lost 3 bases and J 4 bases, leaving 6 bases between the germline ends. The CDR3 runs to 12 residues. Written as DNA, the CDR3 is TGTGCCAGTAGTATTGCGGGCACTGAAGCTTTCTTT. Protein: CASSIAGTEAFF.

This clone was found a few times. This chain links TRBV11-3 with TRBJ2-2, with D possibly being TRBD2 (6 bases). The CDR3 has 18 residues. Germline loops: CDR1 SGHNT, CDR2 YENEEA. V lost 0 bases and J lost 3, with 17 bases in between. The CDR3 nucleotides read TGTGCCAGCAGCTTAGAGTATGGAGGAGGGGCCGACACCGGGGAGCTGTTTTTT. Protein product: CASSLEYGGGADTGELFF.

This chain connects TRBV2 to TRBJ2-1; 10 nucleotides agree with TRBD2. The V segment lost 6 bases and the J segment 5 bases; nucleotides outside the gene matches: 7. The CDR3 runs 15 residues. The germline CDR1 and CDR2 sequences are SNHLY and FYNNEI. The CDR3 is CASRDSGGPDNEQFF. Written as DNA, the CDR3 is TGTGCCAGCAGGGATAGCGGGGGGCCTGACAATGAGCAGTTCTTC.

The rearrangement joins TRBV28 to TRBJ1-1; D ambiguous. With 7 bases removed from V and 4 bases from J, the gap between germline ends came to 16 bases. The CDR3 has 14 residues. The germline V gene has CDR1 MDHEN and CDR2 SYDVKM. CDR3 residues: CASIASGEGTEAFF. In DNA form, the CDR3 reads TGTGCCAGCATCGCCTCCGGTGAGGGCACTGAAGCTTTCTTT.

This chain joins TRBV7-3 and TRBJ1-6; no clear D. The CDR3 is 15 amino acids. Trimming took 2 bases from V and 9 from J, leaving 14 bases between them. Germline values: CDR1 SGHTA, CDR2 FQGTGA. The CDR3 nucleotides are TGTGCCAGCAGCTTATCCGGCCCTCCGGGTTCACCCCTCCACTTT. Its translation: CASSLSGPPGSPLHF.

This rearrangement joins TRBV12-5 to TRBJ1-2; possibly TRBD1 for D (6 bases). Between the trimmed V and J ends, which lost 5 bases and 2 bases, there was a span of 21 bases. This CDR3 region has 17 residues. CDR1 is LGHNT, CDR2 FRNRAP, per germline. The CDR3 DNA reads TGTGCTAGTGGTCCCTCGATCTCAGGGGCAGTCAACTATGGCTACACCTTC. It specifies CASGPSISGAVNYGYTF.

This chain joins TRBV4-1 and TRBJ1-1; D unresolved. CDR3 length equals 15 residues. V lost 3 bases to trimming and J lost 1 base, with 12 bases between them. Germline assignment: CDR1 MGHRA and CDR2 YSYEKL. In DNA form, the CDR3 reads TGCGCCAGCAGCCAGGCGCTGACACCGAACACTGAAGCTTTCTTT. Amino acid sequence: CASSQALTPNTEAFF.

This chain joins TRBV15 and TRBJ1-2; 10 bases are a match to TRBD1. This CDR3 spans 16 amino acids. The V and J ends lost 1 base and 1 base, in that order; junction bases with no gene match: 3. Germline V gene lookup returns CDR1 LNHNV and CDR2 YYDKDF (reference sequence). The DNA for the CDR3 is TGTGCCACCAGCAGAGCTGGGACAGGGGTTAACTATGGCTACACCTTC. Translation: CATSRAGTGVNYGYTF.

The V gene is TRBV27, the J gene TRBJ2-3; 15 nucleotides align to TRBD2. Losses at the gene ends were 6 bases for V and 4 bases for J; bases not matched to a gene: 5. Germline values: CDR1 MNHEY, CDR2 SMNVEV (reference sequence). The length of the CDR3 is 16 residues. This chain's CDR3 is CASRFRTSGGADTQYF. CDR3 sequence (DNA): TGTGCCAGCAGATTTCGGACTAGCGGGGGGGCAGATACGCAGTATTTT.